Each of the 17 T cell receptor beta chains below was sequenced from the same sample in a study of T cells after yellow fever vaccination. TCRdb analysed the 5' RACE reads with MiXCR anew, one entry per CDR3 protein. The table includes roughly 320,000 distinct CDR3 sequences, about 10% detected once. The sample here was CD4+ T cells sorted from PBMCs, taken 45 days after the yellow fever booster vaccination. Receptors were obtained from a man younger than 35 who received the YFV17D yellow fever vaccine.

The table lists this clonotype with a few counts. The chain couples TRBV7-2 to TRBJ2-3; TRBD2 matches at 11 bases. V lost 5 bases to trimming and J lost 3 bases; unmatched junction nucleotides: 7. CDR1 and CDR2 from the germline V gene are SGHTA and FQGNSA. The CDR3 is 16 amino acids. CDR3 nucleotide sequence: TGTGCCAGCAGCCTCCAGCTAGCGGGGGGTACAGATACGCAGTATTTT. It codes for CASSLQLAGGTDTQYF.

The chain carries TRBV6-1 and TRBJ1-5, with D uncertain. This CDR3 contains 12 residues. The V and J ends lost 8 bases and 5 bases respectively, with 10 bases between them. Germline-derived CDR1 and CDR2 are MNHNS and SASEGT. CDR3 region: CASGVPHQPQHF. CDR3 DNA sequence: TGTGCCAGCGGGGTTCCGCATCAGCCCCAGCATTTT.

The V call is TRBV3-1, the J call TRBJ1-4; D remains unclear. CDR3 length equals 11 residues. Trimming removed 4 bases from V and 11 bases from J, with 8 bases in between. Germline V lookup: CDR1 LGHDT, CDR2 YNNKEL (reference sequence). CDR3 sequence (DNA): TGTGCCAGCAGCCCGGGTGGGAAACTGTTTTTT. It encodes CASSPGGKLFF.

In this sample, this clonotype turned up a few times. The CDR3 DNA reads as TGCGCCAGCAGCATCGGACTAGCGGGGGATGAGACCCAGTACTTC. Translating it yields CASSIGLAGDETQYF. The chain carries TRBV5-1 and TRBJ2-5, with TRBD2 matching over 13 bases. The CDR3 extends over 15 amino acids. Germline lookup yields CDR1 SGHRS and CDR2 YFSETQ. The junction had 5 bases not matched to a gene; V was cut back by 4 bases and J by 5 bases.

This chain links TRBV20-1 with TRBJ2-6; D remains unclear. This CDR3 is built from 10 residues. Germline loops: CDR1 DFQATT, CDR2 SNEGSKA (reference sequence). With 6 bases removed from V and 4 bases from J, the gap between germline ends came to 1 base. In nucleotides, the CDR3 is TGCAGTGCCGGGGCCAACGTCCTGACTTTC. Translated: CSAGANVLTF.

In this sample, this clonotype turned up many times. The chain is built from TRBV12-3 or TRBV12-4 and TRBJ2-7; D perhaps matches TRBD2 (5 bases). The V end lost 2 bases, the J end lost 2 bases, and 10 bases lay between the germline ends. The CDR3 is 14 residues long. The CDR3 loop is CASSLNPGTYEQYF. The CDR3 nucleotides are TGTGCCAGCAGTTTAAACCCGGGGACCTACGAGCAGTACTTC.

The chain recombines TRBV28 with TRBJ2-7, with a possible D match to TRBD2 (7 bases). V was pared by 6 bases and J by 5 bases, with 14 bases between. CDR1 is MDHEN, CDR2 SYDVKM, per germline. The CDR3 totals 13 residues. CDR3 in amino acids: CASRLKGGNEQYV. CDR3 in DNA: TGTGCCAGCAGACTCAAGGGGGGGAACGAGCAGTACGTC.

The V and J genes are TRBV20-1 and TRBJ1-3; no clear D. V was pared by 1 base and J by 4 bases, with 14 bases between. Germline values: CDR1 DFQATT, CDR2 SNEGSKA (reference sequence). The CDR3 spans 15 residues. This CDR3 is CSARVPRSEGNTIYF. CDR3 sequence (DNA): TGCAGTGCTAGAGTCCCCAGGTCCGAAGGAAACACCATATATTTT.

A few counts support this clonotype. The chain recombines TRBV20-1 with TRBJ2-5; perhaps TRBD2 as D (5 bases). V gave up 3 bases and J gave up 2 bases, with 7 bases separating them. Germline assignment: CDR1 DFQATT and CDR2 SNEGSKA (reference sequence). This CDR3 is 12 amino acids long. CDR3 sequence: CSASGEQETQYF. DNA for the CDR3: TGCAGTGCTAGCGGGGAGCAAGAGACCCAGTACTTC.

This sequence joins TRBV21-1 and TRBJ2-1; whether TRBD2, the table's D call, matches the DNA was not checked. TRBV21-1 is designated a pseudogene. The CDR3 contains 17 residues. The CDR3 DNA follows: TGTGCCAGCAGCGCGTCGCTCGGGACTAGCGGCTACAATGAGCAGTTCTTC. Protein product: CASSASLGTSGYNEQFF.

The CDR3 sequence is CASSFGAGGSTQYF. CDR3 in DNA: TGTGCCAGCAGTTTTGGAGCGGGGGGGAGTACGCAGTATTTT. This chain connects TRBV12-3 or TRBV12-4 to TRBJ2-3; 10 bases agree with TRBD2. This CDR3 is built from 14 residues. The junction had 5 bases not matched to a gene; V was cut back by 3 bases and J by 8 bases.

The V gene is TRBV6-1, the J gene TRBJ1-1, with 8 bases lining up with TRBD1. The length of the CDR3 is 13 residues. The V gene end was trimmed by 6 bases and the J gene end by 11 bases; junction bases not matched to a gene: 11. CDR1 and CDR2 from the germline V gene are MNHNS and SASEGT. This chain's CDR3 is CASSFAQQGVAFF. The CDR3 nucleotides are TGTGCCAGCAGCTTCGCTCAACAGGGGGTGGCTTTCTTT.

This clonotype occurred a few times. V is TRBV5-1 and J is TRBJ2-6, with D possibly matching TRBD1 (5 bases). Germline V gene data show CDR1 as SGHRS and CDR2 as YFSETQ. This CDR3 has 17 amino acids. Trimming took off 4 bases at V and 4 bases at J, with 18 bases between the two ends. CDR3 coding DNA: TGCGCCAGCAGCCCCTTATCCCAGGGCTCCGGGGCCAACGTCCTGACTTTC. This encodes CASSPLSQGSGANVLTF.

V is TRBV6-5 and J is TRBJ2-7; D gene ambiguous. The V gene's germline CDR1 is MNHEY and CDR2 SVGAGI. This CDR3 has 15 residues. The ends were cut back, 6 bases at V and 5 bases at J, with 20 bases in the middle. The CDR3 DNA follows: TGTGCCAGCAGCCCATCGATAAACCGACCTGACGAGCAGTACGTC. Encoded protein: CASSPSINRPDEQYV.

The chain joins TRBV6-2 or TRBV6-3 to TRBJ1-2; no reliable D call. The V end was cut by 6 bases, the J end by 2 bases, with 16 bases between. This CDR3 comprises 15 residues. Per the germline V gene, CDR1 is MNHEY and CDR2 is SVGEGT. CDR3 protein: CASSLRALTNYGYTF. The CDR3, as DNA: TGTGCCAGCAGCCTCCGTGCCCTGACCAACTATGGCTACACCTTC.

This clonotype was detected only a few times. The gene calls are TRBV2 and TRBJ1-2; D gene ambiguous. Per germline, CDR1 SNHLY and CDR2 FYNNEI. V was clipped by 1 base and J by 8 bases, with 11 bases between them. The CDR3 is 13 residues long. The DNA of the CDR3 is TGTGCCAGCAGTGAAGTGCTCGACATCGGCTACACCTTC. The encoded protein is CASSEVLDIGYTF.

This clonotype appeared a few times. The CDR3 sequence: CASSPPLQGAKNIQYF. CDR3 in DNA: TGTGCCAGCAGCCCCCCGCTACAGGGAGCCAAAAACATTCAGTACTTC. The chain joins TRBV7-2 to TRBJ2-4; tentative D call: TRBD1 (6 bases). The V end was cut by 5 bases, the J end by 0 bases, with 14 bases between. Germline CDR1 is SGHTA and CDR2 is FQGNSA. This CDR3 comprises 16 residues.